The clone carrying this T cell receptor beta chain showed up many times. This entry belongs to a study of T cells in Graves' hyperthyroidism and ophthalmopathy. V lost 4 bases and J lost 13, with 18 bases in between. The CDR3 extends over 13 amino acids. Germline V gene lookup returns CDR1 SGHDT and CDR2 YYEEEE. Amplification yielded TCR beta CDR3 regions, with RNA transcripts as the source. In the first-round RT-PCR of the TCR CDR3, the HTBI primer set was used. MiXCR, run by TCRdb on the multiplex PCR reads, gives a single entry per CDR3 protein. This repertoire shows approximately 430,000 distinct CDR3 sequences, 15% to 18% found once; its top ten account for less than 15%. Reasons for excluding patients were uncontrolled infection, other autoimmune disease, pregnancy or lactation.

This TCR was sampled from a woman between 18 and 29 years old with Graves' hyperthyroidism. V gene TRBV5-6 combines with J gene TRBJ2-1; the D gene is possibly TRBD1 (5 bases). Sequenced input: blood. The CDR3 region is CASSHPTGGHQFF. The CDR3 nucleotides are TGTGCCAGCAGCCATCCCACAGGCGGCCACCAGTTCTTC.